The clone carrying this T cell receptor (beta chain) has at least ten counts. Its antigen is not identified. The data were taken from a study of CD8 T cells in ankylosing spondylitis. Germline CDR1 reads SEHNR; CDR2 reads FQNEAQ (reference sequence). V lost 0 bases and J 0 bases, leaving 5 bases between the germline ends. The CDR3 loop spans 15 amino acids. The study's findings and limits: A TCR beta motif made of eight highly homologous variants seemed typical of ankylosing spondylitis blood. Certain motif variants had earlier appeared in reactive arthritis synovial fluid and blood.

TCRdb called the 5' RACE reads again in MiXCR, with one record for every CDR3 protein. The sample lists 700,000 to 1,000,000 distinct CDR3 sequences, roughly 12% occurring once. This TCR was recovered from a male donor with ankylosing spondylitis. V usage is TRBV7-9 and J usage is TRBJ2-2; D is unclear. Sequencing was performed on blood, either unsorted or a sorted T cell fraction (not recorded which). The CDR3 sequence is CASSLADPNTGELFF. The CDR3 region has the DNA TGTGCCAGCAGCTTAGCGGATCCGAACACCGGGGAGCTGTTTTTT.